This entry features one T cell receptor beta chain sequence. Its specificity is unknown. Here immunoSEQ multiplex PCR was the method, and the copy in TCRdb shows in-frame clones only, minus some. The repertoire has tens of thousands of clones, about nine tenths of them found once; the top ten carry just over 3%. V was pared by 6 bases and J by 4 bases, with 15 bases between. Germline V gives CDR1 SGHTA, CDR2 FQGNSA. CDR3 length: 15 residues. This record belongs to a study of cytotoxic CD8 clonotypes in ibrutinib-treated CLL. Study overall: Among patients, approximately 25 responded partially and 2 completely; approximately 14 then stayed remitted and some twelve progressed after median approximately 72 months.

The study's findings and limits: Rare overall, public clonotypes shrank or held steady under therapy.

V and J are TRBV7-2 and TRBJ1-4; tentative D call: TRBD1 (6 bases). The TCR was taken from a human donor with chronic lymphocytic leukemia. Source: PBMCs, taken after 12 months of ibrutinib treatment. The CDR3 region is CASRSNREVNEKLFF. In DNA form, the CDR3 reads TGTGCCAGCAGATCCAACAGGGAGGTTAATGAAAAACTGTTTTTT.